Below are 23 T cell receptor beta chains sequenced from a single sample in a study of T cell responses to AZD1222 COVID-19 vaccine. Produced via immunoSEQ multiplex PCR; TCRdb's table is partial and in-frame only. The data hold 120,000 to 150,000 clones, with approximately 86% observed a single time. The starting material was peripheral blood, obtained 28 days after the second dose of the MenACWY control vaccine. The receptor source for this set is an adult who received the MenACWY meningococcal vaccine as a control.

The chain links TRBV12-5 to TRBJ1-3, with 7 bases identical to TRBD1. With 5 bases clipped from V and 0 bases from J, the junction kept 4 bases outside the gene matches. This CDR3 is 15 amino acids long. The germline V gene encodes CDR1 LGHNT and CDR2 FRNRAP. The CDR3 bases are TGTGCTAGTGGTACCCGGGACAGCTCTGGAAACACCATATATTTT. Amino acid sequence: CASGTRDSSGNTIYF. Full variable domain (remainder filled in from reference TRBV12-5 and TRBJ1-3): DARVTQTPRHKVTEMGQEVTMRCQPILGHNTVFWYRQTMMQGLELLAYFRNRAPLDDSGMPKDRFSAEMPDATLATLKIQPSEPRDSAVYFCASGTRDSSGNTIYFGEGSWLTVV.

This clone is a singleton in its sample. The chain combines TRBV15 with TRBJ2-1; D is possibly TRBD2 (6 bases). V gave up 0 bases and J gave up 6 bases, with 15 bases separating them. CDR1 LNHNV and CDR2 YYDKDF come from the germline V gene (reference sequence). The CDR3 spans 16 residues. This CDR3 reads CATSRDLPGGSNEQFF. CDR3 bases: TGTGCCACCAGCAGAGATCTCCCCGGGGGAAGCAATGAGCAGTTCTTC. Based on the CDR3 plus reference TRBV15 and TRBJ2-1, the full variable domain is DAMVIQNPRYQVTQFGKPVTLSCSQTLNHNVMYWYQQKSSQAPKLLFHYYDKDFNNEADTPDNFQSRRPNTSFCFLDIRSPGLGDTAMYLCATSRDLPGGSNEQFFGPGTRLTVL.

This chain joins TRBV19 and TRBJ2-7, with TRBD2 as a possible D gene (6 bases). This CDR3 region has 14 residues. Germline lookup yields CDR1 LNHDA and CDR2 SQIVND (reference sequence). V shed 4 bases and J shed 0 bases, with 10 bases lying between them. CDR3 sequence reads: CASSRDFSSYEQYF. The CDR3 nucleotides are TGTGCCAGTAGTAGGGACTTTAGCTCCTACGAGCAGTACTTC.

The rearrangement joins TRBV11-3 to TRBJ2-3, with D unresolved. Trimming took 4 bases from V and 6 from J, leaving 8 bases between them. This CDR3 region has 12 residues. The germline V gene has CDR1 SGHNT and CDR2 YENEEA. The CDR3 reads CASSSRWDTQYF. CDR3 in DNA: TGTGCCAGCAGCTCCAGGTGGGATACGCAGTATTTT.

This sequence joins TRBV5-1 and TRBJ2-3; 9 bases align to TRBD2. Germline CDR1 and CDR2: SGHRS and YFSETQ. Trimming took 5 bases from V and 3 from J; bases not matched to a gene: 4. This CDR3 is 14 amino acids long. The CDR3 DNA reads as TGCGCCAGCAGGGGACTAGCTTTAACAGATACGCAGTATTTT. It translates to CASRGLALTDTQYF.

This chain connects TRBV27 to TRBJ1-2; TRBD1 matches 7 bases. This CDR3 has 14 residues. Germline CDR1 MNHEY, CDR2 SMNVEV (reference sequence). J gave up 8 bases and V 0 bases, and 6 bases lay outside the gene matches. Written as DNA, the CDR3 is TGTGCCAGCAGTTTATCGAGGACAGGTGGCGGCTACACCTTC. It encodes CASSLSRTGGGYTF.

The CDR3 protein is CASSSLPGQENYGYTF. CDR3 in DNA: TGTGCCAGCAGTTCTCTCCCGGGACAGGAAAACTATGGCTACACCTTC. The chain is built from TRBV28 and TRBJ1-2; 8 bases match TRBD1. V dropped 4 bases and J dropped 2; count of bases not matched to a gene: 9. Germline lookup yields CDR1 MDHEN and CDR2 SYDVKM. The CDR3 totals 16 residues.

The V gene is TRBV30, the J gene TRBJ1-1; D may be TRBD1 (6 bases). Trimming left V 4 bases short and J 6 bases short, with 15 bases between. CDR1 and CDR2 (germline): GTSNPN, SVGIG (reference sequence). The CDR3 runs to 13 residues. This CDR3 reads CAWKYGGAAEAFF. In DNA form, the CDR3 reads TGTGCCTGGAAATACGGGGGGGCAGCTGAAGCTTTCTTT. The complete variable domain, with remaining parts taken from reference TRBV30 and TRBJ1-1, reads SQTIHQWPATLVQPVGSPLSLECTVEGTSNPNLYWYRQAAGRGLQLLFYSVGIGQISSEVPQNLSASRPQDRQFILSSKKLLLSDSGFYLCAWKYGGAAEAFFGQGTRLTVV.

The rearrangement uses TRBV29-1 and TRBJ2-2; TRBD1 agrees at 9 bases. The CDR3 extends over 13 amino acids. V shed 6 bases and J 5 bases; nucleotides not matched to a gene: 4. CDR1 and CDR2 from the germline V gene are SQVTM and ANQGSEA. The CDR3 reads CSVAGTGTGELFF. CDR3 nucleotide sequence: TGCAGCGTCGCCGGGACAGGGACCGGGGAGCTGTTTTTT.

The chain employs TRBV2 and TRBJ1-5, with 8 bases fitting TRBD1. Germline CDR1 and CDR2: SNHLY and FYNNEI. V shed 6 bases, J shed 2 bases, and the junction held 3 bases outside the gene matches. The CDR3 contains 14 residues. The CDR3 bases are TGTGCCAGCAGGTCGACAGGGGGCAATCAGCCCCAGCATTTT. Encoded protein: CASRSTGGNQPQHF.

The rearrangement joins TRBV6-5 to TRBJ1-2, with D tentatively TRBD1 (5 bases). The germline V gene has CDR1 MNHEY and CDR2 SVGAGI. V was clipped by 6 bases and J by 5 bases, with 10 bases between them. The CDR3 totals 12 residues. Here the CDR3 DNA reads TGTGCCAGCAGGATGGGGCTGTATGGCTACACCTTC. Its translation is CASRMGLYGYTF.

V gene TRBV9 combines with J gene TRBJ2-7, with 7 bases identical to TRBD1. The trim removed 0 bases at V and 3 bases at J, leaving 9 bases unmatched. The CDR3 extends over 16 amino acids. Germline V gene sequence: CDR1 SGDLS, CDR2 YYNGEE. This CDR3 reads CASSVEGQAASYEQYF. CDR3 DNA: TGTGCCAGCAGCGTAGAAGGACAGGCCGCCAGCTACGAGCAGTACTTC.

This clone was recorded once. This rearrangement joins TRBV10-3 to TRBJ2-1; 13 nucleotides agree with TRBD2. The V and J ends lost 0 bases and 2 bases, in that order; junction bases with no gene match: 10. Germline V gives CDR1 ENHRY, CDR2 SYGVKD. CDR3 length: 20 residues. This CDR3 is CAISESRGLAGQAAYNEQFF. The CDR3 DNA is TGTGCCATCAGTGAGTCGCGGGGACTAGCGGGACAAGCAGCCTACAATGAGCAGTTCTTC.

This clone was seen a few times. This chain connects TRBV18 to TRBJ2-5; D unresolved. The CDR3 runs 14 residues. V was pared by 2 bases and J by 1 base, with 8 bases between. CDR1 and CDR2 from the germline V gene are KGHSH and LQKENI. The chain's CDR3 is CASSPMSPQETQYF. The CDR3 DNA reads TGTGCCAGCTCACCAATGTCCCCCCAAGAGACCCAGTACTTC.

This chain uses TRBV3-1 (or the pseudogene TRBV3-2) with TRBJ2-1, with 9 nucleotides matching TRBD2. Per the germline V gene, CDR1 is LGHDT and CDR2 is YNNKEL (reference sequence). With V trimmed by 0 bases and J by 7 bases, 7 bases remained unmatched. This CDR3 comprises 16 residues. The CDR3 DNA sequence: TGTGCCAGCAGCCAAGATCTTACTAGCGGGCGGAATGAGCAGTTCTTC. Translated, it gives CASSQDLTSGRNEQFF.

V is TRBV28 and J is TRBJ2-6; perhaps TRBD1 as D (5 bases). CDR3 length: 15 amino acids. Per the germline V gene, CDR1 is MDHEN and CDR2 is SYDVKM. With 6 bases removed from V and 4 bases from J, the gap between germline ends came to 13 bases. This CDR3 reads CASSKLRAGANVLTF. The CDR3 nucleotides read TGTGCCAGCAGCAAACTCAGGGCAGGGGCCAACGTCCTGACTTTC.

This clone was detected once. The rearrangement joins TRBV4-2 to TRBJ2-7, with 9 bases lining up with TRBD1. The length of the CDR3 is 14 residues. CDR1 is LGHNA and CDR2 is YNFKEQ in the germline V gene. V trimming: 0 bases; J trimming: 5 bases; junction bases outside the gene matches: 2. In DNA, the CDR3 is TGTGCCAGCAGCCAAGACCGGACAGGGGACGAGCAGTACTTC. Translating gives CASSQDRTGDEQYF.

This CDR3 is CATSGSGPTYNEQFF. As DNA, the CDR3 is TGTGCCACCAGTGGTAGCGGTCCTACCTACAATGAGCAGTTCTTC. The V and J genes are TRBV24-1 and TRBJ2-1, with D possibly being TRBD2 (6 bases). The germline CDR1 and CDR2 sequences are KGHDR and SFDVKD. Trimming left V 5 bases short and J 2 bases short, with 12 bases between. The length of the CDR3 is 15 residues.

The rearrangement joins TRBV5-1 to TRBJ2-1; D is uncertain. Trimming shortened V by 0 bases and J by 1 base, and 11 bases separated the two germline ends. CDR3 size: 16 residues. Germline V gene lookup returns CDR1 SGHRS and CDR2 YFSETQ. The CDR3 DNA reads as TGCGCCAGCAGCTTGGGCGTCAGCCTATCCTACAATGAGCAGTTCTTC. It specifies CASSLGVSLSYNEQFF. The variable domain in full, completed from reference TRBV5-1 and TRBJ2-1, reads KAGVTQTPRYLIKTRGQQVTLSCSPISGHRSVSWYQQTPGQGLQFLFEYFSETQRNKGNFPGRFSGRQFSNSRSEMNVSTLELGDSALYLCASSLGVSLSYNEQFFGPGTRLTVL.

CDR3 bases: TGTGCCTGGAGCCTCAGCGGGTTCTCCGAGCAGTACTTC. Encoded protein: CAWSLSGFSEQYF. The chain joins TRBV30 to TRBJ2-7; D is possibly TRBD2 (6 bases). V was shortened by 3 bases and J by 6 bases, with 15 bases between the two germline ends. CDR1 is GTSNPN and CDR2 is SVGIG in the germline V gene (reference sequence). This CDR3 region has 13 residues.

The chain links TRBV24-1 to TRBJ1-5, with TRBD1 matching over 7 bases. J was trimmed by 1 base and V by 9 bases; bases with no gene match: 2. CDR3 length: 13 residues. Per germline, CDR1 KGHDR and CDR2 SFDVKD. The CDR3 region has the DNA TGTGCCACCGCAGGGGGAAGCAATCAGCCCCAGCATTTT. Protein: CATAGGSNQPQHF.

CDR3 bases: TGTGCCAGCTCATTCGGACAGGGAGGGACTGAAGCTTTCTTT. It specifies CASSFGQGGTEAFF. This chain connects TRBV18 to TRBJ1-1, with 8 bases matching TRBD1. V lost 5 bases, J lost 5 bases, and 7 bases stayed unmatched. This CDR3 is 14 amino acids long. Germline loops: CDR1 KGHSH, CDR2 LQKENI.

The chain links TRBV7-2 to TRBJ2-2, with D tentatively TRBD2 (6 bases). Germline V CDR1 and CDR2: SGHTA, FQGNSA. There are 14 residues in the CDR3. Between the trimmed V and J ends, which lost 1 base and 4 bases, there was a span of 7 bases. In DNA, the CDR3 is TGTGCCAGCAGCTTAGTGACTAGCACCGGGGAGCTGTTTTTT. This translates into CASSLVTSTGELFF.